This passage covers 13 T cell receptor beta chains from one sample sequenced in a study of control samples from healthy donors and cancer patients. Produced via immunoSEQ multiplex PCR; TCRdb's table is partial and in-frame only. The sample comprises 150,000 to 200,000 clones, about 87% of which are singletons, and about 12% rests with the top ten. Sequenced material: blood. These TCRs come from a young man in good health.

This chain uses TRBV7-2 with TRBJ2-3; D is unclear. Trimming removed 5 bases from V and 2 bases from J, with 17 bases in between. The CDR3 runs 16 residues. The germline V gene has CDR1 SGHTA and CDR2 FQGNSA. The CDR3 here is CASSQGSRILTDTQYF. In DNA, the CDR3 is TGTGCCAGCAGCCAAGGTAGTCGGATTCTCACAGATACGCAGTATTTT. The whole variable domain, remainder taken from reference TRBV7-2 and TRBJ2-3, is GAGVSQSPSNKVTEKGKDVELRCDPISGHTALYWYRQSLGQGLEFLIYFQGNSAPDKSGLPSDRFSAERTGGSVSTLTIQRTQQEDSAVYLCASSQGSRILTDTQYFGPGTRLTVL.

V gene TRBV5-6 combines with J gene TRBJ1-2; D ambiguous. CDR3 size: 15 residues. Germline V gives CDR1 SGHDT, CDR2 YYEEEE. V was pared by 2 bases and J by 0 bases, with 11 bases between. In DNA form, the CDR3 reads TGTGCCAGCAGCTTCGGACGGAGGGCTAACTATGGCTACACCTTC. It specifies CASSFGRRANYGYTF.

CDR3 bases: TGTGCCAGTAGAAGGGGCCCTAATGAAAAACTGTTTTTT. This codes for CASRRGPNEKLFF. The rearrangement joins TRBV19 to TRBJ1-4; perhaps TRBD1 as D (5 bases). CDR3 size: 13 residues. Germline V gene data show CDR1 as LNHDA and CDR2 as SQIVND (reference sequence). Trimming removed 6 bases from V and 3 bases from J, with 8 bases in between.

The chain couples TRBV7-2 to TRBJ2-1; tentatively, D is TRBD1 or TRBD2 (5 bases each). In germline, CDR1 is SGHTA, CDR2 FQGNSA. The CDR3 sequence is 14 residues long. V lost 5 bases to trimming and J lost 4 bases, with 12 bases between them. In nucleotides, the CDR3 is TGTGCCAGCAGCCCCGTGGGGGTTTACAATGAGCAGTTCTTC. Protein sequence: CASSPVGVYNEQFF.

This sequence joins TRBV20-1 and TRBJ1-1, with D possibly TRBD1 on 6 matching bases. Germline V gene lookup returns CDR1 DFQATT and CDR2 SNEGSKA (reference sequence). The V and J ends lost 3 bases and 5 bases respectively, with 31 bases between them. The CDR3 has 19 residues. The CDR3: CSASILRGQLNRGRTEAFF. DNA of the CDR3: TGCAGTGCTAGTATTCTCCGAGGACAGTTGAACCGAGGCCGTACTGAAGCTTTCTTT.

In DNA form, the CDR3 reads TGTGCCAGCGCCAGGGGAAATGGGTATGGCTACACCTTC. Amino acids: CASARGNGYGYTF. The J gene is TRBJ1-2, the V gene TRBV6-6, with D perhaps TRBD1 (6 bases). Germline CDR1 reads MNHNY; CDR2 reads SVGAGI (reference sequence). This CDR3 spans 13 amino acids. Trimming shortened V by 8 bases and J by 5 bases, and 15 bases separated the two germline ends.

CDR3 amino acids: CASSPIAVAGNRYEQYF. The DNA of the CDR3 is TGCGCCAGCAGCCCCATTGCGGTTGCAGGGAACAGGTACGAGCAGTACTTC. The V and J genes are TRBV5-1 and TRBJ2-7, with TRBD1 as a possible D gene (5 bases). The CDR3 has 17 residues. CDR1 is SGHRS, CDR2 YFSETQ, per germline. The V end was cut by 4 bases, the J end by 4 bases, with 24 bases between.

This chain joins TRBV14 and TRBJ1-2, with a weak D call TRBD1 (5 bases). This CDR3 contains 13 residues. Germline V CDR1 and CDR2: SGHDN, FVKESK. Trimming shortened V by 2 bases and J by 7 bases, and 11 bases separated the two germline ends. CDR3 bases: TGTGCCAGCAGCCAAATCCCTGGGGGTGGCTACACCTTC. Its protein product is CASSQIPGGGYTF.

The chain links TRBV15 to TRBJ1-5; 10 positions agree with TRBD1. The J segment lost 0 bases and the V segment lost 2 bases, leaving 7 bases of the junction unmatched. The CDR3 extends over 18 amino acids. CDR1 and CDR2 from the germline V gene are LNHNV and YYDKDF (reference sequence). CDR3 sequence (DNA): TGTGCCACCAGCAGATCCTGGGACAGGGGAAATAGCAATCAGCCCCAGCATTTT. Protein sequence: CATSRSWDRGNSNQPQHF.

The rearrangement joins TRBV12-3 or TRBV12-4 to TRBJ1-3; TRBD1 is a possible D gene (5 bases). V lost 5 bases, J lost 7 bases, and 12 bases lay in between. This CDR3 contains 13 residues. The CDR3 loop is CASSLDTRNTIYF. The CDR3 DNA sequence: TGTGCCAGCAGTCTGGACACACGGAACACCATATATTTT.

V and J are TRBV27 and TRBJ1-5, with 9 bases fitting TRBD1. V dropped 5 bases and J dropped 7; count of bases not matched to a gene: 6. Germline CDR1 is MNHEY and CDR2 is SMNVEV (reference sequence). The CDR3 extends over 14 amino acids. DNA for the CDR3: TGTGCCAGCAGTCTTGGGACAGGGACCCAGCCCCAGCATTTT. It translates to CASSLGTGTQPQHF.

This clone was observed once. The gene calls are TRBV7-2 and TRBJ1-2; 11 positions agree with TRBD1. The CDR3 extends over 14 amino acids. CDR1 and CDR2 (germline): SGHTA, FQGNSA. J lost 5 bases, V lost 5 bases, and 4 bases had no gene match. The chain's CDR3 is CASSNGQGAYGYTF. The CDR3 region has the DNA TGTGCCAGCAGCAACGGACAGGGGGCGTATGGCTACACCTTC.

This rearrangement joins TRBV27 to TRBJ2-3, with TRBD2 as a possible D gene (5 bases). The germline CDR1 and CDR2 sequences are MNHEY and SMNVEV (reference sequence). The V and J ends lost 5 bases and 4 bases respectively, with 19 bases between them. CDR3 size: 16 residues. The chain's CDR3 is CASSERLHGLADTQYF. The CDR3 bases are TGTGCCAGCAGTGAACGACTACACGGATTAGCAGATACGCAGTATTTT.